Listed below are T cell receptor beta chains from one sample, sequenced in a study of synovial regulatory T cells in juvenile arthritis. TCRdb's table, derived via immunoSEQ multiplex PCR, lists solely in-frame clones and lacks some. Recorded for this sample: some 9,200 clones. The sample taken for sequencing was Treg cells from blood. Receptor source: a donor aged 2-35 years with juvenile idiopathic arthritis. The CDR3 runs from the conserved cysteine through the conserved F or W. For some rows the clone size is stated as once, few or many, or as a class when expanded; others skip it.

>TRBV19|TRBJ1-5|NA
CASSEGARQPQHF
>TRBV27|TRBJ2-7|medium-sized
CASSSQTTKTYEQYF
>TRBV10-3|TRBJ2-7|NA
CATRTSGGSSSYEQYF
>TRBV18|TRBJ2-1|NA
CASSSFNEQFF
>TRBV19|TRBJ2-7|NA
CAGTRTSGRGPYEQYF
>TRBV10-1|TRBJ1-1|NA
CASRLGTEAFF
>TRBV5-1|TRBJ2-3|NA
CASSLNPGSTDTQYF
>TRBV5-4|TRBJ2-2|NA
CASSLNRVSGELFF
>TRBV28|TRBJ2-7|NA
CASKTAGPRSYEQYF
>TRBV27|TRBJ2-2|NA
CASTSGTGELFF
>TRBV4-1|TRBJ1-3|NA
CASSITDRRLTRSPGNTIYF
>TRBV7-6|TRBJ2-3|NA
CASSLRSRGSDTQYF
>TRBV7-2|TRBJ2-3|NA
CASSLGHTQYF
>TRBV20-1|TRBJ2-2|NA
CSAGVGELFF
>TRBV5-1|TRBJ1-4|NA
CASSLNVGSNEKLFF
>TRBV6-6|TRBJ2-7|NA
CASSRLAGVHEQYF
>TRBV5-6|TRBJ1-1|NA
CASSFTGTDNTEAFF
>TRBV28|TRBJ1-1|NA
CASRPGQKNTEAFF
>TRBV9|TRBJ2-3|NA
CASSVQGPSTDTQYF
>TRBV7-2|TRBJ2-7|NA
CASSLDSGGAPEQYF